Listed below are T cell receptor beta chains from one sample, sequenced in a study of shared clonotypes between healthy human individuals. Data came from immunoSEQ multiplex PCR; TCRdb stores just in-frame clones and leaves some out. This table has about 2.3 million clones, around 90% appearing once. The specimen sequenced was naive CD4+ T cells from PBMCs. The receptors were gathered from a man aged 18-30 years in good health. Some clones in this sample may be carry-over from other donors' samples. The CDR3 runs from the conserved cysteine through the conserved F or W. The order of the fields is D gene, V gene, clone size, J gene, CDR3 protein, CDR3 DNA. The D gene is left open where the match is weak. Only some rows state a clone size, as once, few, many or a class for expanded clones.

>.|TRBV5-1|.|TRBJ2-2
CASSFDSTGELFF
TGCGCCAGCAGCTTCGACTCCACCGGGGAGCTGTTTTTT
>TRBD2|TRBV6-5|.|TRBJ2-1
CASRLGGGFYNEQFF
TGTGCCAGCAGGCTCGGCGGGGGGTTCTACAATGAGCAGTTCTTC
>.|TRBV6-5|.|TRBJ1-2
CASSYSPQGTRSGYTF
TGTGCCAGCAGTTACTCGCCACAGGGTACTCGGAGTGGCTACACCTTC
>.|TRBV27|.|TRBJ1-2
CASRSVSLQPLTGTNYGYTF
TGTGCCAGCAGGTCGGTTTCCCTCCAACCTTTAACAGGGACTAACTATGGCTACACCTTC
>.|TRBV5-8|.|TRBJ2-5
CASSPIGARETQYF
TGTGCCAGCAGCCCCATAGGGGCGAGGGAGACCCAGTACTTC
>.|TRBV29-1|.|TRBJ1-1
CSVEGTWNTEAFF
TGCAGCGTTGAGGGGACGTGGAACACTGAAGCTTTCTTT
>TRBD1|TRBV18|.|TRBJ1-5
CASSLGQGARSNQPQHF
TGTGCCAGCTCCCTAGGACAGGGGGCTCGGAGCAATCAGCCCCAGCATTTT
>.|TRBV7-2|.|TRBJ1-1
CASSLDGLNTEAFF
TGTGCCAGCAGCTTAGACGGCTTGAACACTGAAGCTTTCTTT
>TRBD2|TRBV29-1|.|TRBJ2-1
CSVGNTPLWEGNEQFF
TGCAGCGTTGGAAACACCCCTTTATGGGAGGGCAATGAGCAGTTCTTC
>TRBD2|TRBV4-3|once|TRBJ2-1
CASSQDGLAAYNEQFF
TGCGCCAGCAGCCAAGACGGACTAGCGGCTTACAATGAGCAGTTCTTC
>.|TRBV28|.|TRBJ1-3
CASRLNRDSFTSGNTIYF
TGTGCCAGCAGACTTAACCGGGACTCCTTTACCTCTGGAAACACCATATATTTT
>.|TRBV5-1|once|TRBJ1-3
CASSLVPGSGNTIYF
TGCGCCAGCAGCTTGGTCCCAGGCTCTGGAAACACCATATATTTT
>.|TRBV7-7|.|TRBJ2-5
CASSPTPGMATQYF
TGTGCCAGCAGCCCCACCCCGGGTATGGCGACCCAGTACTTC
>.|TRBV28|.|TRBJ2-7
CASSSFSHEQYF
TGTGCCAGCAGTTCATTCTCTCACGAGCAGTACTTC
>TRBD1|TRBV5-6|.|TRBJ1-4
CASSLIGQGDSTNEKLFF
TGTGCCAGCAGCTTGATAGGACAGGGAGATTCAACTAATGAAAAACTGTTTTTT
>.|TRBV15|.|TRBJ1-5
CATGVHWSQPQHF
TGTGCCACCGGGGTACATTGGTCTCAGCCCCAGCATTTT
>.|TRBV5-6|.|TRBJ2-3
CASSLGLGDTDTQYF
TGTGCCAGCAGCTTGGGACTAGGAGACACAGATACGCAGTATTTT